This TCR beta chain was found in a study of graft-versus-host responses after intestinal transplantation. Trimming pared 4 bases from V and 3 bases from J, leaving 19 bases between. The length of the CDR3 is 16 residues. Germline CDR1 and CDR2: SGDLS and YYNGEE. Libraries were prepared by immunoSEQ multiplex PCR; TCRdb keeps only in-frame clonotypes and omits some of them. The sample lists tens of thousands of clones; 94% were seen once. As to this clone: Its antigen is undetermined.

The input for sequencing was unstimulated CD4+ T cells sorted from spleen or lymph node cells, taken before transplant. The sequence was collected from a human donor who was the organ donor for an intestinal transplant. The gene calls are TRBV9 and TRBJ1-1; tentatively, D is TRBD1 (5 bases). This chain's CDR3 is CASSSGGANGDTEAFF. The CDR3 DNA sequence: TGTGCCAGCAGCTCCGGAGGGGCTAACGGCGACACTGAAGCTTTCTTT.